The 20 T cell receptor beta chains below were found in one sample sequenced in a study of shared clonotypes between healthy human individuals. Sequenced by immunoSEQ multiplex PCR; TCRdb stores in-frame clones only, minus some. The sample lists about 1.5 million clones, 95% to 99% seen once, with around 0.47% in the top ten. What was sequenced was naive CD4+ T cells sorted from blood. Subset denoted: CD45RA+ positively selected. The receptors come from a young man in good health.

This clone was recorded once. The genes are TRBV7-2 and TRBJ2-3, with TRBD2 matching 10 bases. The germline gives CDR1 SGHTA, CDR2 FQGNSA. V shed 5 bases, J shed 2 bases, and the junction held 7 bases outside the gene matches. The CDR3 extends over 16 amino acids. The CDR3 spells CASSPQAGGPTDTQYF. CDR3 DNA sequence: TGTGCCAGCAGCCCTCAAGCGGGAGGGCCCACAGATACGCAGTATTTT.

CDR3 nucleotides: TGTGCCAGCAGTCCGGCGGACAGGAACTCCTACGAGCAGTACTTC. It specifies CASSPADRNSYEQYF. The chain combines TRBV27 with TRBJ2-7, with 7 bases matching TRBD1. Germline V lookup: CDR1 MNHEY, CDR2 SMNVEV (reference sequence). The CDR3 consists of 15 residues. The ends lost 5 bases at V and 0 bases at J; junction bases unmatched: 7.

The chain recombines TRBV7-8 with TRBJ1-5; the match to TRBD1 covers 7 bases. The CDR3 covers 16 residues. V dropped 1 base and J dropped 4; count of bases not matched to a gene: 7. Germline CDR1 SGHVS, CDR2 FQNEAQ. This CDR3 is CASSLDRLDRNQPQHF. CDR3 in DNA: TGTGCCAGCAGCTTAGACAGACTGGACAGGAATCAGCCCCAGCATTTT.

The rearrangement joins TRBV15 to TRBJ2-7; 9 bases are shared with TRBD2. This CDR3 has 15 amino acids. After removal of 1 base from V and 4 bases from J, the junction contained 5 bases not matched to a gene. Germline lookup yields CDR1 LNHNV and CDR2 YYDKDF (reference sequence). The CDR3 reads CATSRGISGSYEQYF. CDR3 nucleotides: TGTGCCACCAGCAGAGGAATTAGCGGGAGTTACGAGCAGTACTTC.

The V call is TRBV7-2, the J call TRBJ2-1; D is undetermined. The CDR3 is 13 amino acids. Trimming left V 4 bases short and J 6 bases short, with 10 bases between. Looked up from germline, CDR1 is SGHTA and CDR2 is FQGNSA. CDR3 loop: CASSSRSVNEQFF. CDR3 DNA: TGTGCCAGCAGCTCGAGAAGTGTCAATGAGCAGTTCTTC.

The chain has TRBV15 and TRBJ2-1, with unresolved D. Trimming took 1 base from V and 0 from J, leaving 10 bases between them. Germline CDR1 is LNHNV and CDR2 is YYDKDF (reference sequence). CDR3 length: 16 amino acids. CDR3 bases: TGTGCCACCAGCAGAGTAAGGGAAAGCTCCTACAATGAGCAGTTCTTC. Its protein product is CATSRVRESSYNEQFF.

The CDR3 protein is CASSIGLGGTDTQYF. CDR3 DNA: TGTGCCAGCAGCATAGGACTAGGTGGCACAGATACGCAGTATTTT. This rearrangement joins TRBV5-4 to TRBJ2-3; 7 nucleotides align to TRBD2. The CDR3 runs 15 residues. Germline V CDR1 and CDR2: SGHNT, YYREEE (reference sequence). V dropped 4 bases and J dropped 1; count of bases not matched to a gene: 6. The variable domain in full, completed from reference TRBV5-4 and TRBJ2-3, reads ETGVTQSPTHLIKTRGQQVTLRCSSQSGHNTVSWYQQALGQGPQFIFQYYREEENGRGNFPPRFSGLQFPNYSSELNVNALELDDSALYLCASSIGLGGTDTQYFGPGTRLTVL.

The V gene is TRBV28, the J gene TRBJ2-7; D gene uncertain. V dropped 4 bases and J dropped 4 bases, with 11 bases sitting between them. Germline-derived CDR1 and CDR2 are MDHEN and SYDVKM. This CDR3 is built from 13 residues. The CDR3 loop reads CASSSPARYEQYF. In nucleotides, the CDR3 is TGTGCCAGCAGTTCCCCCGCCCGATACGAGCAGTACTTC.

The rearrangement uses TRBV11-2 and TRBJ2-2; D gene uncertain. The germline gives CDR1 SGHAT, CDR2 FQNNGV. The CDR3 runs 16 residues. Trimming stripped 7 bases from V and 4 bases from J, with 19 bases between. The CDR3 nucleotides are TGTGCCAGCACCTCAAACCGACAAACCCTCACCGGGGAGCTGTTTTTT. It encodes CASTSNRQTLTGELFF.

The chain couples TRBV5-1 to TRBJ1-4, with unresolved D. Between the trimmed V and J ends, which lost 0 bases and 6 bases, there was a span of 0 bases. The germline V gene encodes CDR1 SGHRS and CDR2 YFSETQ. The CDR3 totals 11 residues. The CDR3 DNA sequence: TGCGCCAGCAGCTTGGATGAAAAACTGTTTTTT. Translating it yields CASSLDEKLFF.

This clone is a singleton in its sample. This chain links TRBV9 with TRBJ2-2, with TRBD2 matching 7 bases. Germline V gene sequence: CDR1 SGDLS, CDR2 YYNGEE. There are 15 residues in the CDR3. V was pared by 1 base and J by 1 base, with 1 base of the junction left unmatched. The chain's CDR3 is CASSVRGENTGELFF. In DNA form, the CDR3 reads TGTGCCAGCAGCGTACGGGGGGAGAACACCGGGGAGCTGTTTTTT.

The V and J genes are TRBV20-1 and TRBJ2-3; D is undetermined. The CDR3 is made up of 10 amino acids. Germline values: CDR1 DFQATT, CDR2 SNEGSKA (reference sequence). CDR3 bases: TGCAGCTCGAGGACAGATACGCAGTATTTT. Protein product: CSSRTDTQYF.

The V and J genes are TRBV7-9 and TRBJ2-1; TRBD2 agrees at 7 bases. V shed 2 bases, J shed 0 bases, and the junction held 13 bases outside the gene matches. Germline CDR1 and CDR2: SEHNR and FQNEAQ (reference sequence). The CDR3 runs 19 residues. The CDR3 DNA follows: TGTGCCAGCAGCTTACCTGGACTAGTGACGAAAAGCTCCTACAATGAGCAGTTCTTC. It yields the protein CASSLPGLVTKSSYNEQFF.

CDR3 nucleotide sequence: TGTGCCAGCAGTGCCATCGACTCGGGGAAGCCCCAGCATTTT. Translated: CASSAIDSGKPQHF. The chain combines TRBV25-1 with TRBJ1-5; D gene unclear. This CDR3 region has 14 residues. Germline values: CDR1 MGHDK, CDR2 SYGVNS. The V gene lost 4 bases and the J gene lost 8 bases, with 15 bases spanning the gap.

The V call is TRBV6-1, the J call TRBJ1-3, with D hard to call. The CDR3 contains 15 residues. V lost 7 bases to trimming and J lost 0 bases, with 13 bases between them. CDR1 and CDR2 (germline): MNHNS, SASEGT. The CDR3 reads CASIARLHSGNTIYF. CDR3 DNA sequence: TGTGCCAGCATTGCCAGACTCCACTCTGGAAACACCATATATTTT.

The rearrangement joins TRBV18 to TRBJ2-1; weak D call: TRBD2 (6 bases). The CDR3 has 16 residues. Germline CDR1 reads KGHSH; CDR2 reads LQKENI. Trimming pared 2 bases from V and 0 bases from J, leaving 11 bases between. CDR3 coding DNA: TGTGCCAGCTCACCAAGGGACTTCAGCTCCTACAATGAGCAGTTCTTC. It yields the protein CASSPRDFSSYNEQFF.

The chain employs TRBV6-5 and TRBJ2-7, with D tentatively TRBD2 (5 bases). V dropped 5 bases and J dropped 6 bases, with 20 bases sitting between them. Germline loops: CDR1 MNHEY, CDR2 SVGAGI. The CDR3 is 15 amino acids. Here the CDR3 DNA reads TGTGCCAGCAGTCCCAGAGGTGGCATCGGGGTCGAGCAGTACTTC. Translated: CASSPRGGIGVEQYF.

The CDR3 loop reads CASSVAGGHNEQFF. The CDR3 DNA reads TGTGCCAGCAGCGTAGCGGGAGGGCACAATGAGCAGTTCTTC. This chain connects TRBV9 to TRBJ2-1; 8 positions match TRBD2. This CDR3 spans 14 amino acids. CDR1 and CDR2 (germline): SGDLS, YYNGEE. J lost 5 bases, V lost 0 bases, and 1 base had no gene match.

V gene TRBV29-1 combines with J gene TRBJ2-2; 9 positions agree with TRBD1. Germline V gene lookup returns CDR1 SQVTM and CDR2 ANQGSEA. Trimming at V came to 6 bases and at J to 2 bases, leaving 7 bases not matched to a gene. The CDR3 has 15 amino acids. This chain's CDR3 is CSVGTGRTNTGELFF. The DNA of the CDR3 is TGCAGCGTCGGGACAGGGAGAACTAACACCGGGGAGCTGTTTTTT.

This chain joins TRBV30 and TRBJ1-2, with D possibly TRBD1 on 5 matching bases. CDR1 GTSNPN and CDR2 SVGIG come from the germline V gene (reference sequence). The CDR3 spans 15 residues. The ends were cut back, 0 bases at V and 6 bases at J, with 17 bases in the middle. The CDR3 nucleotides read TGTGCCTGGAGTGTGTTGGGGGTTGGAGTGAATGGCTACACCTTC. Encoded protein: CAWSVLGVGVNGYTF.